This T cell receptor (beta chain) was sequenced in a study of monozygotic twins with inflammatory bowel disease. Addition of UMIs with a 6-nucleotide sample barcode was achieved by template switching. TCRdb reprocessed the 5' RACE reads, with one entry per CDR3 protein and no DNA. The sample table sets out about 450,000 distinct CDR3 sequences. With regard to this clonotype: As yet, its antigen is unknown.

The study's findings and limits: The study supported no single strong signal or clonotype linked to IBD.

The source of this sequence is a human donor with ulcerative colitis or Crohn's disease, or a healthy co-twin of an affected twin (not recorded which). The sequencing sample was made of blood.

CDR3 in amino acids: CASSEWGAETQYF. J is TRBJ2-5 and V is TRBV2; TCRdb gives TRBD1 as the D gene, but with no DNA this cannot be confirmed. This CDR3 is 13 amino acids long. From germline, CDR1 is SNHLY and CDR2 FYNNEI.